This T cell receptor (beta chain) was observed in a study of blood T cell repertoires in COVID-19. Some clones are missing from TCRdb's copy, which holds only in-frame ones; the method was immunoSEQ multiplex PCR. The sample consists of 280,000 or so clones, approximately 90% of them appearing once. This CDR3 has 13 residues. Trimming removed 7 bases from V and 5 bases from J; junction bases left unmatched: 7. CDR1 PRHDT and CDR2 FYEKMQ come from the germline V gene (reference sequence). This receptor was obtained from a woman in her 30s who had recovered from COVID-19. The gene calls are TRBV13 and TRBJ1-1; 7 nucleotides match TRBD1. The sequenced sample consisted of peripheral blood. As DNA, the CDR3 is TGTGCCAGCACAGGGGGGAGAGGGACTGAAGCTTTCTTT. This translates into CASTGGRGTEAFF.